The rows below give T cell receptor beta chains drawn from one sample of a study of blood T cell repertoires in COVID-19. The table came from immunoSEQ multiplex PCR; TCRdb's copy has only in-frame clones and leaves some out. The table shows approximately 120,000 clones, with about 83% occurring only once. The sequenced sample consisted of peripheral blood. The receptors stem from an elderly man with active or convalescent COVID-19. Both conserved end residues are part of each CDR3. A D gene is named only where the DNA matches it firmly. Clone size is stated in some rows and not others, as once, few, many or a class when expanded.

d_call j_call v_call clone_size cdr3_nt cdr3_aa
TRBD1 TRBJ2-7 TRBV28 NA TGTGCCAGCAGTTCCCCCGGGACAGCGAGCTCCTACGAGCAGTACTTC CASSSPGTASSYEQYF
TRBD1 TRBJ2-5 TRBV27 NA TGTGCCAGCAGTGCAGGACCAGGACAGGGGTGGGAGACCCAGTACTTC CASSAGPGQGWETQYF
TRBD1 TRBJ2-7 TRBV6-5 few TGTGCCAGCAGTTCCCAAAGACAGGGTAAAGGGTACGAGCAGTACTTC CASSSQRQGKGYEQYF
NA TRBJ1-5 TRBV19 NA TGTGCCAGTAGTACCACAGGACCTTATAGCAATCAGCCCCAGCATTTT CASSTTGPYSNQPQHF
TRBD1 TRBJ1-2 TRBV2 NA TGTGCCAGCTCTACTCCAGGGGGGTCCGCTAACTATGGCTACACCTTC CASSTPGGSANYGYTF
NA TRBJ2-5 TRBV7-6 NA TGTGCCAGCAGCACTCGAGAGACCCAGTACTTC CASSTRETQYF
NA TRBJ1-2 TRBV7-8 NA TGTGCCAGCAGCTTTGGCGGTAACTATGGCTACACCTTC CASSFGGNYGYTF
TRBD1 TRBJ1-4 TRBV5-8 NA TGTGCCAGCAGCCCTCGGGACAGGGTTGAAAAACTGTTTTTT CASSPRDRVEKLFF
TRBD2 TRBJ2-3 TRBV5-4 NA TGTGCCAGATTGGCTAGCGGGGGCCCCTCTAGCACAGATACGCAGTATTTT CARLASGGPSSTDTQYF
TRBD1 TRBJ2-2 TRBV10-3 NA TGTGCCACCCGAGACAGGGCCACCAACACCGGGGAGCTGTTTTTT CATRDRATNTGELFF
TRBD1 TRBJ1-2 TRBV7-3 NA TGTGCCAGCAGCGAGGGACAGGGTATCAACTATGGCTACACCTTC CASSEGQGINYGYTF
NA TRBJ2-5 TRBV4-3 NA TGCGCCAGCAGCCAAGATCTCGGGGGATACGGAGAGACCCAGTACTTC CASSQDLGGYGETQYF
TRBD2 TRBJ2-1 TRBV7-2 NA TGTGCCAGCAGCTCACGGGGACTAGCGGGGGGAGACAATGAGCAGTTCTTC CASSSRGLAGGDNEQFF
TRBD1 TRBJ2-2 TRBV10-3 NA TGTGCCATCCCGGGACAGGGGACCGGGGAGCTGTTTTTT CAIPGQGTGELFF
TRBD1 TRBJ1-2 TRBV27 NA TGTGCCAGCAGTTTATGGTCCGGGGGACAGGGGAACTATGGCTACACCTTC CASSLWSGGQGNYGYTF
TRBD1 TRBJ1-4 TRBV5-4 NA TGTGCCAGCAGCTTACAGGGGTCTGCGGACGAAAAACTGTTTTTT CASSLQGSADEKLFF
TRBD1 TRBJ1-2 TRBV3-1/TRBV3-2 once TGTGCCAGCAGCCCCCGGGACAGGGATTTTCGGGGCTACACCTTC CASSPRDRDFRGYTF
NA TRBJ2-5 TRBV4-1 NA TGCGCCAGCAGCCAAGACCGTTCGGGGGGCCTCGAGACCCAGTACTTC CASSQDRSGGLETQYF
NA TRBJ1-1 TRBV14 NA TGTGCCAGCTTAGGACAGCCGAACACTGAAGCTTTCTTT CASLGQPNTEAFF
TRBD1 TRBJ1-3 TRBV7-2 NA TGTGCCAGCAGCCCGGGAGGGGGCGCTGGAAACACCATATATTTT CASSPGGGAGNTIYF
NA TRBJ1-1 TRBV27 NA TGTACCAGCAGCCAGGGGAAGAACACTGAAGCTTTCTTT CTSSQGKNTEAFF
NA TRBJ1-2 TRBV18 NA TGTGCCAGCTCACCACTAGAGGGGGGGGCGTCTGGCTACACCTTC CASSPLEGGASGYTF
NA TRBJ2-7 TRBV7-3 NA TGTGCCAGCAGCTTAAATTCAGGGGAGAGGTACGAGCAGTACTTC CASSLNSGERYEQYF
NA TRBJ1-3 TRBV4-3 NA TGCGCCAGCAGCCAAGTTTCAGGGCCTGGAAACACCATATATTTT CASSQVSGPGNTIYF
NA TRBJ1-4 TRBV4-3 few TGCGCCAGCAGCCAAGACAAGGAGGCTAATGAAAAACTGTTTTTT CASSQDKEANEKLFF
NA TRBJ2-1 TRBV5-1 few TGCGCCAGCAGCCGGATGGCTAGCTCCTACAATGAGCAGTTCTTC CASSRMASSYNEQFF
NA TRBJ2-1 TRBV6-2/TRBV6-3 NA TGTGCCAGCAGTTACGGGTGGGGGCCCTACAATGAGCAGTTCTTC CASSYGWGPYNEQFF
NA TRBJ1-1 TRBV5-1 few TGCGCCAGCAGCTTTATATCGGGTACTGAAGCTTTCTTT CASSFISGTEAFF
NA TRBJ1-2 TRBV5-4 few TGTGCCAGCTCTTTTCCAACACAGGGCTTGAGCTATGGCTACACCTTC CASSFPTQGLSYGYTF
TRBD1 TRBJ2-2 TRBV5-8 NA TGTGCCAGCAGCTTGGTACAGGGGCCCGGGGAGCTGTTTTTT CASSLVQGPGELFF
TRBD2 TRBJ2-3 TRBV7-9 NA TGTGCCAGCAGCTCAAGCCTAGCGGGGGCCAACACAGATACGCAGTATTTT CASSSSLAGANTDTQYF
TRBD2 TRBJ2-5 TRBV30 NA TGTGCCTGGAGTGGTAGCGGGGGTTATCAGACCCAGTACTTC CAWSGSGGYQTQYF
NA TRBJ2-5 TRBV5-1 NA TGCGCCAGCAGCTTGGGACAGTCGTACCAAGAGACCCAGTACTTC CASSLGQSYQETQYF
TRBD1 TRBJ1-2 TRBV4-1 NA TGCGCCAGCAGCCAAGAGACAGGGAACTATGGCTACACCTTC CASSQETGNYGYTF
NA TRBJ2-3 TRBV24-1 once TGTGCCACCAGTGATGACAGAGATACGCAGTATTTT CATSDDRDTQYF
NA TRBJ1-2 TRBV2 NA TGTGCCAGCAGTGAAAGCAGGGAACCCCCGGGTTATGGCTACACCTTC CASSESREPPGYGYTF
NA TRBJ1-1 TRBV6-5 once TGTGCCAGCAGGGAGAGAACAGGAAAAACTGAAGCTTTCTTT CASRERTGKTEAFF
NA TRBJ2-1 TRBV7-2 NA TGTGCCAGCAGCTTACAGGCGGGCTCCTACAATGAGCAGTTCTTC CASSLQAGSYNEQFF
NA TRBJ1-2 TRBV9 NA TGTGCCAGCAGCGTAGACGGGAGTCTCTATGGCTACACCTTC CASSVDGSLYGYTF
NA TRBJ1-3 TRBV5-1 NA TGCGCCAGCAGCTTGGAACAGGGTGGTGGAAACACCATATATTTT CASSLEQGGGNTIYF
TRBD1 TRBJ2-7 TRBV10-3 NA TGTGCCATCAGTGAAGAAGGGGGCCTCTCCTACGAGCAGTACTTC CAISEEGGLSYEQYF
TRBD1 TRBJ1-1 TRBV7-6 NA TGTGCCAGCAGCAATTACCGGGACAGGAACACTGAAGCTTTCTTT CASSNYRDRNTEAFF
NA TRBJ1-4 TRBV4-3 NA TGCGCCAGCAGCCAAGAAAGGGGAATAGGGGAAAAACTGTTTTTT CASSQERGIGEKLFF
NA TRBJ1-6 TRBV7-2 NA TGTGCCAGCAGCTTATCGGGGGTCTCCTATAATTCACCCCTCCACTTT CASSLSGVSYNSPLHF
NA TRBJ1-3 TRBV5-1 NA TGCGCCAGCAGCTTGGGGGGCACGGACACCATATATTTT CASSLGGTDTIYF
NA TRBJ1-5 TRBV7-9 NA TGTGCCAGTGCGGGACGGATGAGCAATCAGCCCCAGCATTTT CASAGRMSNQPQHF
TRBD2 TRBJ2-7 TRBV9 once TGTGCCAGCAGCGTAGGCGGGACTAGCGGCCTTTACGAGCAGTACTTC CASSVGGTSGLYEQYF
TRBD2 TRBJ2-1 TRBV18 NA TGTGCCAGTACCCAGACTAGCGGTTTTTCGCAGTTCTTC CASTQTSGFSQFF
NA TRBJ2-7 TRBV21-1 once TGTGCCAGCAGCCCCCCATTGAGGGTGCTTAGCGACGAGCAGTACTTC CASSPPLRVLSDEQYF
TRBD2 TRBJ2-7 TRBV11-2 NA TGTGCCAGCAGCTTAGAGGCAGGGACTATTTACGAGCAGTACTTC CASSLEAGTIYEQYF
TRBD1 TRBJ1-4 TRBV19 NA TGTGCCAGTAGTATAACAGGGGGCATAGGGGAAAAACTGTTTTTT CASSITGGIGEKLFF
NA TRBJ2-1 TRBV19 NA TGTGCCAGTAGTAGGGGGGGCGCCTACAATGAGCAGTTCTTC CASSRGGAYNEQFF
NA TRBJ2-7 TRBV5-1 NA TGCGCCAGCAGCTTGTACTTAGCCGACTCCTACGAGCAGTACTTC CASSLYLADSYEQYF
NA TRBJ2-7 TRBV5-4 few TGTGCCAGCAGCTCTAGGGGAGGGGGGTCCTACGAGCAGTACTTC CASSSRGGGSYEQYF
NA TRBJ2-7 TRBV21-1 NA TGTGCCAGCCTAGACAGGGGCGATCTCTCCACCAACGAGCAGTACTTC CASLDRGDLSTNEQYF
NA TRBJ1-1 TRBV5-6 NA TGTGCCAGCAGCTTGTTCGGGAGAACTGAAGCTTTCTTT CASSLFGRTEAFF
NA TRBJ1-1 TRBV10-3 once TGTGCCATCAGTGAGGCCGGAGCCCGTGAAGCGAACACTGAAGCTTTCTTT CAISEAGAREANTEAFF